This TCR beta chain was obtained from a study of regulatory T cells in long-lasting Graves disease (dated by TCRdb to about 2021). A note on the overall study: Persistent Graves' disease was defined as antithyroid drug treatment for over 5 years with persistently positive TSH receptor autoantibodies. In the clinical cohort, patients with persistent Graves' disease had used antithyroid drugs for an average of around ten years. The study was registered as a clinical trial and conducted in China. TCR sequencing covered roughly 13 persistent and approximately 20 newly diagnosed Graves' disease patients, 33 samples in total. Patients with persistent Graves' disease were compared with patients with newly diagnosed Graves' disease using TCR sequencing and RNA sequencing of peripheral blood. Overall study outcomes, separate from this receptor: The study examined only peripheral blood because the primary lesion, thyroid tissue, could not be accessed. Preferential use of TRBV28, TRBJ1-2 and TRBJ2-5 was observed in persistent disease, whereas TRBV20-1 and TRBJ2-1 were favored in newly diagnosed disease. Patients with persistent disease shared more public clonotypes (approximately 2,500) than newly diagnosed patients did (about 970). Persistent Graves' disease patients showed lower TCR Shannon entropy and fewer highly expanded clones than newly diagnosed patients, suggesting clonal expansion. The authors acknowledged the small sample size as a limitation that may reduce accuracy. Sequencing and analysis were restricted to the TCR beta chain.

The germline V gene (reference sequence) provides CDR1 PRHDT and CDR2 FYEKMQ. The CDR3 goes from the cysteine to the phenylalanine over 17 residues. Just the 51-base CDR3 DNA is kept, in frame starting at base 1. The germline V and J ends show losses of 5 bases and 1 base respectively, and no gene match explains 9 bases of the junction. Points on this clonotype: The target of this receptor is not known. Base quality data are lacking; no much larger clone is found one base away.

The library was obtained by multiplex PCR. Sequenced on an Illumina HiSeq 4000. TCR beta libraries were built with iRepertoire HTBI primers and Arm-PCR amplification of CDR3 regions. Before sequencing, the PCR products underwent gel purification. In the paper's pipeline: Gene usage analysis of CDR3 amino acid clonotypes relied on the roughly 60 TRBV and about 13 TRBJ segments identified across samples. COPE and FqMerger were used to merge filtered high-quality paired reads into contigs. BLAST was used to align contigs to IMGT TRBV, TRBD and TRBJ reference genes, and CDR3 was defined according to IMGT. Any clonotype with a frequency above 0.1% was counted as a highly expanded clone. Shannon entropy served as the measure of repertoire diversity, while the Gini coefficient captured V-J evenness. Clonotypes shared by more than one individual were considered public. TCRdb itself trimmed the public reads at Q25 with fastp, ran MiXCR and retained productive beta chains. Entries are consolidated by CDR3 protein sequence, retaining the most common genes and DNA. In this record, the V and J calls reflect TCRdb's handling and not the investigators' own analysis. This sample holds around 460,000 distinct CDR3 sequences; roughly 21% were observed only once. In total, the top ten clones hold roughly 6.9% of the sample.

Taken with the paper, the label for time point translates to: persistent/refractory GD, antithyroid drugs over 5 years with positive TRAb. For both TCR sequencing and RNA sequencing, RNA was extracted from PBMCs in TRIzol. Graves' disease was diagnosed according to American Thyroid Association guidelines. Recruitment of patients was carried out at an endocrinology department in Xi'an, China. Each patient gave 9 to 10 milliliters of peripheral blood, collected in an EDTA anticoagulant tube. Ficoll Paque Plus density gradient separation was used to isolate PBMCs, and no further T cell sorting was performed. An Agilent 2100 Bioanalyzer and agarose gel were used to check RNA quality, while a NanoDrop 2000 measured RNA concentration.

The source material was peripheral blood mononuclear cells (PBMCs), sampled when the disease was refractory, from a patient treated with antithyroid drugs. The sequence links TRBV13 to TRBJ1-2; 11 central nucleotides agree with TRBD1. This sequence originates from a female donor with Graves disease. The CDR3 reads CASSTGQGAYLNYGYTF. At the DNA level, the sequence is TGTGCCAGCAGCACAGGACAGGGGGCGTACCTTAACTATGGCTACACCTTC.